The entry below describes one T cell receptor (beta chain). Its matching antigen is unknown. These data originate in a study of radiotherapy plus CTLA-4 blockade in lung cancer. Study as a whole: Patients showed objective responses in 15% to 20% of cases, and disease control was achieved by 31%.

Germline values: CDR1 MNHNY, CDR2 SVGAGI (reference sequence). V was pared by 4 bases and J by 1 base, with 3 bases of the junction left unmatched. This CDR3 is 14 amino acids long. Sequencing used immunoSEQ multiplex PCR; TCRdb keeps in-frame clones, though not all of them. The table has about 51,000 clones, around 79% seen once. Chemo-refractory metastatic non-small-cell lung cancer patients received focal radiation with ipilimumab CTLA-4 blockade. Notes on the study in general: Per reports, early blood T cell clone dynamics, plus interferon-beta, forecast response most strongly.

The sequencing used peripheral blood, collected from a patient treated with radiotherapy plus ipilimumab. This clonotype was obtained from a human donor with non-small cell lung cancer who had a complete response to radiotherapy plus ipilimumab. The genes are TRBV6-6 and TRBJ1-2; 7 nucleotides agree with TRBD1. DNA for the CDR3: TGTGCCAGCAGTTGGACAGGAGATAACTATGGCTACACCTTC. The encoded protein is CASSWTGDNYGYTF.